Below are 27 T cell receptor beta chains sequenced from a single sample in a study of Ad26.COV2.S vaccination and SARS-CoV-2 variants. Libraries were prepared by immunoSEQ multiplex PCR; TCRdb keeps only in-frame clonotypes and omits some of them. The profile shows 300,000 to 400,000 clones, around 89% of them singletons. Treatment here: roughly 18 received Ad26.COV2.S at low or high dose, single or two shots; about 5 received placebo; per-sample allocation not given. Material that was analyzed had been drawn on day 63 after the first vaccine or placebo injection. This specimen consisted of peripheral blood, obtained in a trial of Ad26.COV2.S vaccine versus placebo. These TCRs come from a person aged 18-65 years who received the Ad26.COV2.S COVID-19 vaccine or a placebo.

This clone was found once. The chain carries TRBV29-1 and TRBJ2-2, with D tentatively TRBD1 (6 bases). With 4 bases removed from V and 1 base from J, the gap between germline ends came to 10 bases. The CDR3 spans 14 residues. Germline lookup yields CDR1 SQVTM and CDR2 ANQGSEA. For the CDR3, the DNA is TGCAGCGTTGGGGGGCTAGGGAACACCGGGGAGCTGTTTTTT. Residues: CSVGGLGNTGELFF.

The chain employs TRBV7-3 and TRBJ1-2; D perhaps matches TRBD1 (6 bases). Trimming pared 3 bases from V and 0 bases from J, leaving 8 bases between. CDR3 length: 14 amino acids. The V gene's germline CDR1 is SGHTA and CDR2 FQGTGA. The CDR3 spells CASSLGGPNYGYTF. CDR3 DNA sequence: TGTGCCAGCAGCTTGGGGGGGCCTAACTATGGCTACACCTTC.

The chain carries TRBV28 and TRBJ2-2; 9 bases fit TRBD1. The CDR3 loop spans 16 amino acids. Germline V gene data show CDR1 as MDHEN and CDR2 as SYDVKM. Trimming took 2 bases from V and 3 from J; bases not matched to a gene: 4. The CDR3 protein is CASSLIRTGDTGELFF. The DNA for the CDR3 is TGTGCCAGCAGTTTAATCAGGACAGGGGACACCGGGGAGCTGTTTTTT.

Regarding this clone: This could be a read error, since a much larger clone is one nucleotide away. This sequence joins TRBV6-2 or TRBV6-3 and TRBJ2-1; 16 bases fit TRBD2. V shed 0 bases, J shed 9 bases, and the junction held 2 bases outside the gene matches. The V gene's germline CDR1 is MNHEY and CDR2 SVGEGT. The CDR3 extends over 16 amino acids. The CDR3 region is CASSYSGLAGGSEQFF. In DNA form, the CDR3 reads TGTGCCAGCAGTTACTCGGGACTAGCGGGAGGGAGTGAGCAGTTCTTC.

V gene TRBV10-3 combines with J gene TRBJ2-3; D not resolved. Germline V gene sequence: CDR1 ENHRY, CDR2 SYGVKD. V was pared by 6 bases and J by 2 bases, with 12 bases between. The CDR3 sequence is 14 residues long. CDR3 loop: CAIRASILTDTQYF. For the CDR3, the DNA is TGTGCCATCAGGGCGTCCATCCTCACAGATACGCAGTATTTT.

The chain employs TRBV19 and TRBJ2-1, with 7 bases identical to TRBD1. The CDR3 is 13 amino acids. Trimming cost V 7 bases and J 5 bases; bases outside gene matches: 5. Germline CDR1 LNHDA, CDR2 SQIVND (reference sequence). The CDR3 DNA reads TGTGCCAGTAAAAGGCAGGGGGACAATGAGCAGTTCTTC. Translated: CASKRQGDNEQFF.

J is TRBJ1-5 and V is TRBV28, with D maybe TRBD1 (5 bases). This CDR3 spans 13 amino acids. Germline values: CDR1 MDHEN, CDR2 SYDVKM. Trimming shortened V by 11 bases and J by 0 bases, and 11 bases separated the two germline ends. Written as DNA, the CDR3 is TGTGCCGGGGGTACTGATAGCAATCAGCCCCAGCATTTT. Amino acids: CAGGTDSNQPQHF.

This clone showed up just a few times. CDR3 DNA: TGTGCCAGCAGCTTAGATTTCGGGGGCACAGATACGCAGTATTTT. It codes for CASSLDFGGTDTQYF. V and J are TRBV7-2 and TRBJ2-3, with D maybe TRBD2 (5 bases). This CDR3 is 15 amino acids long. The V gene lost 1 base and the J gene lost 1 base, with 9 bases spanning the gap. Germline lookup yields CDR1 SGHTA and CDR2 FQGNSA.

The V gene is TRBV5-4, the J gene TRBJ2-1, with 10 bases aligning to TRBD1. The CDR3 runs to 16 residues. Germline values: CDR1 SGHNT, CDR2 YYREEE (reference sequence). V lost 3 bases and J lost 8; bases outside the gene matches: 11. The CDR3 region has the DNA TGTGCCAGCAGCTCCCGTCGACAGGGGGCAGAGGATGAGCAGTTCTTC. Amino acids: CASSSRRQGAEDEQFF.

V usage is TRBV28 and J usage is TRBJ2-2; TRBD1 might be the D (6 bases). The germline V gene has CDR1 MDHEN and CDR2 SYDVKM. V lost 5 bases and J 4 bases, leaving 8 bases between the germline ends. The CDR3 extends over 13 amino acids. This CDR3 is CASSPDSTGELFF. CDR3 bases: TGTGCCAGCAGTCCGGACAGCACCGGGGAGCTGTTTTTT. Supplemented by reference TRBV28 and TRBJ2-2, the full variable domain reads DVKVTQSSRYLVKRTGEKVFLECVQDMDHENMFWYRQDPGLGLRLIYFSYDVKMKEKGDIPEGYSVSREKKERFSLILESASTNQTSMYLCASSPDSTGELFFGEGSRLTVL.

The rearrangement joins TRBV6-2 or TRBV6-3 to TRBJ2-5; TRBD1 matches 7 bases. Trimming took 5 bases from V and 5 from J; bases not matched to a gene: 11. CDR1 and CDR2 (germline): MNHEY, SVGEGT. CDR3 length: 15 amino acids. CDR3 residues: CASSRGTARGETQYF. CDR3 DNA: TGTGCCAGCAGTAGGGGGACAGCCCGAGGTGAGACCCAGTACTTC.

The rearrangement joins TRBV27 to TRBJ2-3; D is possibly TRBD1 or TRBD2 (5 bases each). The CDR3 contains 18 residues. Deletions cut 6 bases from V and 2 bases from J, with 24 bases between. Germline V gene sequence: CDR1 MNHEY, CDR2 SMNVEV (reference sequence). The CDR3 DNA is TGTGCCAGCAGACTTAAACCATACTGGGGGATCATCACAGATACGCAGTATTTT. Its protein is CASRLKPYWGIITDTQYF.

This chain uses TRBV2 with TRBJ2-1; 7 positions agree with TRBD1. Germline V lookup: CDR1 SNHLY, CDR2 FYNNEI. The trim removed 6 bases at V and 6 bases at J, leaving 2 bases unmatched. The CDR3 sequence is 12 residues long. CDR3 region: CASRGQSNEQFF. CDR3 nucleotide sequence: TGTGCCAGCAGGGGACAGTCCAATGAGCAGTTCTTC.

This chain uses TRBV27 with TRBJ2-2; D possibly corresponds to TRBD1 (6 bases). Germline-derived CDR1 and CDR2 are MNHEY and SMNVEV (reference sequence). V lost 6 bases and J 2 bases, leaving 7 bases between the germline ends. The CDR3 sequence is 13 residues long. DNA for the CDR3: TGTGCCAGCAGACAGGGTAACACCGGGGAGCTGTTTTTT. It encodes CASRQGNTGELFF.

The CDR3 region has the DNA TGTGCCGGCAGACCCCAAAACACTGAAGCTTTCTTT. Its translation: CAGRPQNTEAFF. The chain uses TRBV30 and TRBJ1-1, with unresolved D. Germline values: CDR1 GTSNPN, CDR2 SVGIG (reference sequence). Trimming removed 8 bases from V and 2 bases from J, with 12 bases in between. The CDR3 runs 12 residues.

The J gene is TRBJ2-6, the V gene TRBV5-8, with D maybe TRBD1 (6 bases). There are 16 residues in the CDR3. CDR1 SGHTS and CDR2 YDEGEE come from the germline V gene. Trimming stripped 2 bases from V and 1 base from J, with 10 bases between. This CDR3 is CASSFDRSSGANVLTF. The CDR3 DNA reads as TGTGCCAGCAGCTTCGACAGGTCATCTGGGGCCAACGTCCTGACTTTC.

CDR3 DNA: TGTGCCAGCAGCTTTACAGGGGCGAAGGCCACTGAAGCTTTCTTT. This codes for CASSFTGAKATEAFF. The chain is built from TRBV7-9 and TRBJ1-1, with 7 bases aligning to TRBD1. With V trimmed by 3 bases and J by 4 bases, 8 bases remained unmatched. The CDR3 is 15 amino acids. Germline V gives CDR1 SEHNR, CDR2 FQNEAQ (reference sequence).

In DNA form, the CDR3 reads TGTGCCAGCAGCGTAAGTCGGTCGACAGGCACAATTTCTGAAGCTTTCTTT. Protein product: CASSVSRSTGTISEAFF. This sequence joins TRBV9 and TRBJ1-1, with D possibly matching TRBD1 (6 bases). The V gene's germline CDR1 is SGDLS and CDR2 YYNGEE. V gave up 1 base and J gave up 6 bases, with 22 bases separating them. The CDR3 is made up of 17 amino acids.

V gene TRBV5-4 combines with J gene TRBJ2-3, with no clear D. Germline V gene data show CDR1 as SGHNT and CDR2 as YYREEE (reference sequence). V lost 4 bases to trimming and J lost 0 bases, with 6 bases between them. The CDR3 is made up of 13 amino acids. The CDR3 coding sequence is TGTGCCAGCAGCCAGTTTAGCACAGATACGCAGTATTTT. It codes for CASSQFSTDTQYF.

V is TRBV11-2 and J is TRBJ2-3, with 9 bases fitting TRBD2. This CDR3 spans 17 amino acids. The V gene's germline CDR1 is SGHAT and CDR2 FQNNGV. The J segment lost 7 bases and the V segment lost 2 bases, leaving 13 bases of the junction unmatched. CDR3: CASSLLRGAGGRYTQYF. CDR3 DNA sequence: TGTGCCAGCAGCTTACTCAGGGGCGCGGGAGGGAGGTATACGCAGTATTTT.

V gene TRBV21-1 combines with J gene TRBJ1-2. TRBV21-1 is shown as a pseudogene. The CDR3 totals 16 residues. The CDR3 loop reads CASSGSRDRLYYGYTF. The CDR3 DNA follows: TGTGCCAGCAGCGGTTCCCGGGACCGACTCTACTATGGCTACACCTTC.

The chain uses TRBV28 and TRBJ2-7; the D gene could be TRBD1 or TRBD2 (5 bases each). The V gene lost 6 bases and the J gene lost 3 bases, with 12 bases spanning the gap. This CDR3 comprises 13 residues. Germline CDR1 is MDHEN and CDR2 is SYDVKM. CDR3 residues: CASSPGRIYEQYF. In DNA form, the CDR3 reads TGTGCCAGCAGCCCGGGACGGATCTACGAGCAGTACTTC.

The chain has TRBV28 and TRBJ2-1; D remains ambiguous. Trimming removed 7 bases at V and 10 bases at J, with 14 bases between. CDR3 length equals 12 residues. Germline loops: CDR1 MDHEN, CDR2 SYDVKM. CDR3 in amino acids: CASTDPISEQFF. CDR3 bases: TGTGCCAGCACGGACCCAATCTCCGAGCAGTTCTTC.

This chain joins TRBV5-1 and TRBJ2-7; D possibly corresponds to TRBD2 (6 bases). V lost 6 bases and J lost 2, with 24 bases in between. This CDR3 region has 17 residues. CDR1 and CDR2 from the germline V gene are SGHRS and YFSETQ. The CDR3 DNA reads TGCGCCAGCACCCTTATGCGTTGGAGGGTACTCGCCTACGAGCAGTACTTC. Translation gives CASTLMRWRVLAYEQYF.

The chain recombines TRBV5-1 with TRBJ2-7, with TRBD2 as a possible D gene (6 bases). Germline loops: CDR1 SGHRS, CDR2 YFSETQ. Trimming took 4 bases from V and 9 from J, leaving 11 bases between them. This CDR3 has 11 residues. For the CDR3, the DNA is TGCGCCAGCAGCGGGGGGACGACGCAGTACTTC. It is translated as CASSGGTTQYF.

The chain carries TRBV7-6 and TRBJ2-6; D may be TRBD2 (5 bases). Germline loops: CDR1 SGHVS, CDR2 FNYEAQ. Trimming cost V 5 bases and J 3 bases, with 23 bases left between them. The CDR3 covers 19 residues. The CDR3 region has the DNA TGTGCCAGCAGCCCATATACGGACGGGCCGGAGGTTGGGGCCAACGTCCTGACTTTC. Translating it yields CASSPYTDGPEVGANVLTF.

As regards this clone: Other DNA sequences from this sample encode an identical CDR3 as well. The V and J genes are TRBV12-3 or TRBV12-4 and TRBJ1-1; no reliable D call. V was pared by 1 base and J by 3 bases, with 3 bases between. This CDR3 region has 12 residues. The CDR3 here is CASSLGDTEAFF. The CDR3 nucleotides are TGTGCCAGCAGTTTAGGCGACACTGAAGCTTTCTTT.